The present TCR beta chain was sequenced within a study of blood T cell repertoires in COVID-19. Study-wide context: Collection of acute and convalescent COVID-19 samples took place in the United States, Italy and Spain. Sample material is recorded as cDNA or gDNA derived from T cells, B-cell-depleted T cells, or PBMCs.

Per the original methods: Amplification from reference gene primers served as the basis for estimated nucleated cell counts. Some clones are missing from TCRdb's copy, which holds only in-frame ones; the method was immunoSEQ multiplex PCR. V and J calls and clone size are copied from that table; D and trimming were computed from the DNA. The top ten clones hold under 6% of a sample with 150,000 to 200,000 clones, 70% to 90% of them seen once. Sequenced input: peripheral blood. This receptor was identified in a human donor in a cohort sampled during active COVID-19.

The CDR3 nucleotides read TGTGCCAGCAGTGGGACAAACTCTGGGGCCAACGTCCTGACTTTC. It translates to CASSGTNSGANVLTF. This rearrangement joins TRBV6-4 to TRBJ2-6; possibly TRBD1 for D (5 bases). With 4 bases removed from V and 0 bases from J, the gap between germline ends came to 7 bases. The length of the CDR3 is 15 residues. Germline assignment: CDR1 MRHNA and CDR2 SNTAGT.